This entry lists 8 T cell receptor beta chains sequenced from one sample in a study of OX40 agonist ivuxolimab in advanced cancers. Some clones are missing from TCRdb's copy, which holds only in-frame ones; the method was immunoSEQ multiplex PCR. The sample holds approximately 70,000 clones; approximately 86% are singletons and the top ten take 2% to 2.5%. This sample comprised CD4+ or CD8+ T cells sorted from blood, obtained in a trial of the OX40 agonist ivuxolimab. The receptors originated from an adult with an advanced solid tumor such as melanoma, head and neck, liver or kidney cancer.

V is TRBV11-2 and J is TRBJ1-2, with 7 bases that match TRBD1. Germline-derived CDR1 and CDR2 are SGHAT and FQNNGV. Germline trimming cut 5 bases from V and 8 bases from J; bases unmatched to any gene: 5. This CDR3 has 12 residues. This CDR3 reads CASSAQGGGYTF. DNA for the CDR3: TGTGCCAGCAGCGCTCAAGGGGGCGGCTACACCTTC.

The CDR3 DNA is TGTGCCAGCACCAGCGGGGGCAGCTCCTACAATGAGCAGTTCTTC. As protein: CASTSGGSSYNEQFF. The chain carries TRBV6-5 and TRBJ2-1, with 8 bases that match TRBD2. Germline V lookup: CDR1 MNHEY, CDR2 SVGAGI. V lost 7 bases and J lost 0; bases outside the gene matches: 5. The CDR3 is 15 residues long.

This chain links TRBV4-1 with TRBJ2-2, with D possibly being TRBD2 (6 bases). Per germline, CDR1 MGHRA and CDR2 YSYEKL. The CDR3 extends over 16 amino acids. V was trimmed by 1 base and J by 4 bases, leaving 13 bases between them. CDR3 amino acids: CASSQVREQGTGELFF. As DNA, the CDR3 is TGCGCCAGCAGCCAAGTTCGGGAGCAAGGCACCGGGGAGCTGTTTTTT.

This rearrangement joins TRBV7-3 to TRBJ2-1; D is uncertain. Germline CDR1 SGHTA, CDR2 FQGTGA. This CDR3 spans 12 amino acids. Trimming removed 0 bases at V and 7 bases at J, with 4 bases between. In DNA form, the CDR3 reads TGTGCCAGCAGCTTAACAGGGAATGAGCAGTTCTTC. As protein: CASSLTGNEQFF.

V is TRBV2 and J is TRBJ2-2; the D gene is possibly TRBD2 (6 bases). Trimming pared 6 bases from V and 1 base from J, leaving 6 bases between. Germline lookup yields CDR1 SNHLY and CDR2 FYNNEI. This CDR3 is built from 13 residues. CDR3 residues: CASRRENTGELFF. The CDR3 DNA reads TGTGCCAGCAGGCGGGAGAACACCGGGGAGCTGTTTTTT.

The chain employs TRBV7-3 and TRBJ2-3; no reliable D call. The germline CDR1 and CDR2 sequences are SGHTA and FQGTGA. V lost 3 bases and J 0 bases, leaving 4 bases between the germline ends. The CDR3 extends over 13 amino acids. CDR3: CASSFYSTDTQYF. The CDR3 DNA is TGTGCCAGCAGCTTCTACAGCACAGATACGCAGTATTTT.

The chain employs TRBV2 and TRBJ1-3; D gene uncertain. Per the germline V gene, CDR1 is SNHLY and CDR2 is FYNNEI. Trimming removed 6 bases from V and 3 bases from J, with 6 bases in between. The CDR3 runs to 12 residues. In nucleotides, the CDR3 is TGTGCCAGCAGGGTGGATGGAAACACCATATATTTT. It translates to CASRVDGNTIYF.

Of note for this clone: At one boundary the junction diverges from the germline segment, which might be a read error. This chain joins TRBV6-1 and TRBJ2-7, with a possible D match to TRBD2 (5 bases). The CDR3 spans 13 residues. Germline V gene sequence: CDR1 MNHNS, CDR2 SASEGT. The CDR3 nucleotides are TGTACCAGCAGAGGGCCCCCATTCTACGAGCAGTACTTC. Encoded protein: CTSRGPPFYEQYF.